This TCR beta chain was sequenced during a study of T cell responses to AZD1222 COVID-19 vaccine (dated by TCRdb to 2020 to 2022). Context from the whole study: Because spike-specific TCR depth and breadth did not differ between the two schedules, AZD1222 recipients who got a second dose at roughly 4 weeks were pooled with those who got a second dose at roughly 12 weeks. TCR sequencing was performed for 230 to 250 trial participants, of whom 200 to 220 were given two doses of AZD1222 and approximately 25 were given two doses of MenACWY control vaccine. Trial participants were enrolled into age subgroups of 18-55, 56-69 and 70-plus years, which contained approximately 150, 28 and 58 TCR-sequenced participants, respectively. Here is what the overall study found, with its caveats: Conclusions about previously exposed vaccinees were limited because only five to seven AZD1222 recipients were SARS-CoV-2 seropositive at baseline. Spike-specific TCR breadth and depth rose significantly after two AZD1222 doses compared with day 0 and with MenACWY recipients. No day 14 peak-response samples were available, so repertoires were characterized only after the peak T cell response. The 56-69-year group was small, and its depth increase did not reach significance, likely because of low power. CD4 TCRs associated with the vaccine covered the entire spike protein, and the dominant responses were in regions 160-218 and 743-854. Participants were mostly white British, with more females than males. The authors suggested clonal diversity may have been underestimated. Reportedly, close to half of the unique spike-specific TCRs recognized epitopes lying outside the regions that are mutated in the B.1.351 and B.1.1.7 variants.

From the cysteine up to the phenylalanine, the CDR3 has a length of 15 residues. Only the CDR3 region is kept as DNA, spanning 45 bases read in frame from base 1. CDR1 is given as SGHAT and CDR2 as FQNNGV, both from the germline V gene. Deletion took 1 base off V and 0 bases off J, with a span of 7 bases between the germline ends. The CDR3 regions of human TCRbeta chains were analyzed by immunosequencing. Regarding the original processing steps: Repertoire TCRs were matched against a reference library of SARS-CoV-2-specific TCRs generated with the MIRA antigen-specificity platform. Breadth was defined as the fraction of unique TCRs that were SARS-CoV-2-associated. Depth was defined as the fraction of total T cells that were SARS-CoV-2-associated. Using the MIRA data, every spike-specific TCR was mapped to the spike region that the TCR reacted to and assigned to either a CD4 or a CD8 class. Log10-transformed breadth and depth values were compared by one-way ANOVA with Sidak's multiple comparisons tests. TCRdb limited this immuneACCESS table to in-frame rearrangements with V and J called. A share of clones is missing; checked studies link under half to unresolved V genes, and the rest is unexplained. The D gene and trimming were derived from the DNA, and the V and J assignments and clone size from that table. Within this sample are around 160,000 clones, with 85% to 95% of them counted one time only. Approximately 0.64% of the sample is taken by the ten largest.

Taken with the paper, the label for time point translates to: baseline before first vaccination. Vaccinee samples came from UK trials COV001 and COV002, including a single-blind randomized controlled phase 2/3 trial of AZD1222 (ChAdOx1 nCoV-19) in healthy adults. For TCRbeta chain sequencing, PBMC samples from trial participants were taken at day 0 and at day 28 after the second dose. As to this clone: What antigen it recognizes has not been identified. No base quality information exists; no much larger clone differs at one position.

Material: peripheral blood, obtained on day 0 of AZD1222 vaccination. The sequence was collected from an adult in good health. Recombination linked TRBV11-2 to TRBJ2-1; matching of 5 bases hints at TRBD1 as the D gene. The DNA sequence is as follows: TGTGCCAGCAGCTTAGGTGGGGCCTCCTACAATGAGCAGTTCTTC. This is translated as CASSLGGASYNEQFF. Supplemented by the reference TRBV11-2 and TRBJ2-1 proteins around the CDR3, the complete variable domain is EAGVAQSPRYKIIEKRQSVAFWCNPISGHATLYWYQQILGQGPKLLIQFQNNGVVDDSQLPKDRFSAERLKGVDSTLKIQPAKLEDSAVYLCASSLGGASYNEQFFGPGTRLTVL.